Listed below are T cell receptor beta chains from one sample, sequenced in a study of immune cell composition in non-small cell lung cancer. Sequencing used immunoSEQ multiplex PCR; TCRdb keeps in-frame clones, though not all of them. The sample records about 4,700 clones, 65% to 80% being singletons. Sequences were obtained from lung tumor tissue. The receptors come from a human donor with non-small cell lung cancer. Both conserved end residues are part of each CDR3. The order of the fields is J gene, clone size, D gene, V gene, CDR3 protein, CDR3 DNA. D genes are given only for firm matches. Not all rows give a size; the values are once, few, many and, for expanded clones, a class.

TRBJ2-5	few	TRBD1	TRBV4-3	CASSQGQGAETQYF	TGCGCCAGCAGCCAAGGACAGGGGGCAGAGACCCAGTACTTC
TRBJ2-6	few	TRBD1	TRBV28	CASSPLRTGLSGANVLTF	TGTGCCAGCAGTCCCCTGCGGACAGGGCTCTCCGGGGCCAACGTCCTGACTTTC
TRBJ2-6	NA	TRBD1	TRBV29-1	CSVGGRRQGASGANVLTF	TGCAGCGTTGGAGGACGGCGACAGGGGGCATCTGGGGCCAACGTCCTGACTTTC
TRBJ1-2	few	NA	TRBV5-6	CASSWDGRGDVTNYGYTF	TGTGCCAGCAGCTGGGACGGCAGGGGAGACGTTACTAACTATGGCTACACCTTC
TRBJ2-2	NA	TRBD1	TRBV7-9	CASQGQITGELFF	TGTGCCAGCCAGGGACAGATCACCGGGGAGCTGTTTTTT
TRBJ2-1	once	TRBD2	TRBV19	CASKRGGTYNEQFF	TGTGCCAGTAAACGCGGGGGGACTTACAATGAGCAGTTCTTC
TRBJ2-7	NA	TRBD1	TRBV5-1	CASSSTGTGGSYEQYF	TGCGCCAGCAGCTCAACCGGGACAGGGGGATCCTACGAGCAGTACTTC
TRBJ1-1	NA	NA	TRBV5-1	CASTPGLHDTEAFF	TGCGCCAGCACGCCAGGACTGCATGACACTGAAGCTTTCTTT
TRBJ1-2	NA	TRBD1	TRBV30	CAWRREGQFYGYTF	TGTGCCTGGAGACGCGAGGGACAGTTCTATGGCTACACCTTC
TRBJ2-4	NA	TRBD2	TRBV4-2	CASSQPSGGVAKNIQYF	TGTGCCAGCAGCCAACCTAGCGGGGGGGTAGCCAAAAACATTCAGTACTTC
TRBJ1-2	NA	NA	TRBV5-1	CASSLAVGQISLAF	TGCGCCAGCAGCTTGGCCGTTGGACAGATTAGTCTCGCCTTC
TRBJ1-3	NA	NA	TRBV7-9	CASSDTGSSGNTIYF	TGTGCCAGCAGTGACACAGGGAGCTCTGGAAACACCATATATTTT
TRBJ1-4	NA	NA	TRBV5-4	CASSLGDGGNEKLFF	TGTGCCAGCAGCTTGGGAGACGGAGGCAATGAAAAACTGTTTTTT
TRBJ2-7	NA	NA	TRBV18	CASSPSSYEQYF	TGTGCCAGCTCACCATCGTCCTACGAGCAGTACTTC
TRBJ1-1	NA	TRBD1	TRBV4-3	CASSQDGTANTEAFF	TGCGCCAGCAGCCAAGATGGGACAGCGAACACTGAAGCTTTCTTT
TRBJ2-3	NA	TRBD2	TRBV10-2	CASRRGQTSGRPRDTQYF	TGCGCCAGCAGGAGGGGCCAGACTAGCGGGCGCCCTAGAGATACGCAGTATTTT
TRBJ2-3	NA	TRBD2	TRBV9	CASSIGTSGGDTDTQYF	TGTGCCAGCAGCATCGGGACTAGCGGGGGGGACACAGATACGCAGTATTTT
TRBJ1-5	NA	NA	TRBV18	CASSPMGGQPQHF	TGTGCCAGCTCACCAATGGGGGGTCAGCCCCAGCATTTT
TRBJ2-3	NA	NA	TRBV9	CASSVGTGTSPTDTQYF	TGTGCCAGCAGCGTAGGGACAGGAACTAGCCCCACAGATACGCAGTATTTT
TRBJ2-7	NA	NA	TRBV6-1	CASREVDSNYEQYF	TGTGCCAGCAGGGAAGTAGACAGTAACTACGAGCAGTACTTC
TRBJ2-1	NA	TRBD2	TRBV5-1	CASSLGGGAIDEQFF	TGCGCCAGCAGCTTGGGCGGGGGGGCCATCGATGAGCAGTTCTTC
TRBJ2-3	NA	TRBD2	TRBV5-4	CASSGAGANEDTQYF	TGTGCCAGCAGCGGAGCGGGGGCCAATGAGGATACGCAGTATTTT
TRBJ1-2	NA	NA	TRBV6-6	CASSGTFNYGYTF	TGTGCCAGCAGTGGGACATTTAACTATGGCTACACCTTC
TRBJ1-6	few	NA	TRBV6-5	CASSFLGYSPLHF	TGTGCCAGCAGTTTCCTAGGTTATTCACCCCTCCACTTT
TRBJ1-1	NA	TRBD1	TRBV28	CASSLSTGGHTEAFF	TGTGCCAGCAGTTTATCGACAGGGGGCCACACTGAAGCTTTCTTT
TRBJ2-7	NA	TRBD1	TRBV10-3	CAISTQGEGTEQYF	TGTGCCATCAGTACACAGGGGGAAGGGACCGAGCAGTACTTC
TRBJ2-2	NA	TRBD1	TRBV19	CASSDRANTGELFF	TGTGCCAGTAGCGACAGGGCGAACACCGGGGAGCTGTTTTTT
TRBJ1-1	NA	NA	TRBV7-2	CASSSPTGRGVTEAFF	TGTGCCAGCAGCTCTCCTACAGGGAGAGGTGTCACTGAAGCTTTCTTT
TRBJ2-7	NA	NA	TRBV5-5	CASSPSRLTLGEQYF	TGTGCCAGCAGCCCCTCGCGGCTAACACTCGGCGAGCAGTACTTC
TRBJ1-1	once	NA	TRBV9	CASSDGQPNTEAFF	TGTGCCAGCAGCGACGGACAGCCGAACACTGAAGCTTTCTTT
TRBJ2-7	NA	NA	TRBV10-2	CASTAQGGTYEQYF	TGCGCCAGCACTGCCCAGGGTGGGACCTACGAGCAGTACTTC
TRBJ1-5	NA	TRBD1	TRBV19	CASKGTGTASQPQHF	TGTGCCAGTAAAGGCACCGGGACAGCCTCCCAGCCCCAGCATTTT
TRBJ1-1	NA	NA	TRBV7-9	CASSFGQSNTEAFF	TGTGCCAGCAGCTTTGGACAGTCGAACACTGAAGCTTTCTTT
TRBJ1-6	NA	TRBD1	TRBV30	CAWRAEGGVSPLHF	TGTGCCTGGAGGGCTGAAGGGGGCGTTTCACCCCTCCACTTT
TRBJ2-7	NA	TRBD2	TRBV29-1	CSVASLAGGTDEQYF	TGCAGCGTCGCCTCCCTCGCCGGGGGGACCGACGAGCAGTACTTC
TRBJ1-2	NA	TRBD1	TRBV6-1	CASSTGQGLTYGYTF	TGTGCCAGCAGTACAGGACAGGGCCTTACCTATGGCTACACCTTC
TRBJ2-7	NA	NA	TRBV5-1	CASSVQGEMDEQYF	TGCGCCAGCAGCGTACAGGGTGAGATGGACGAGCAGTACTTC
TRBJ1-1	NA	NA	TRBV4-2	CASSQPQTSEAFF	TGTGCCAGCAGCCAACCACAGACCTCGGAAGCTTTCTTT
TRBJ1-2	once	TRBD1	TRBV4-1	CASAPGQVLSYTF	TGCGCCAGCGCCCCCGGACAGGTATTAAGCTACACCTTC
TRBJ2-7	NA	NA	TRBV25-1	CASSSQGYEQYF	TGTGCCAGCAGTTCCCAGGGCTACGAGCAGTACTTC
TRBJ2-5	NA	TRBD2	TRBV9	CASSVGLGGGAGETQYF	TGTGCCAGCAGCGTAGGCTTAGGCGGGGGGGCCGGGGAGACCCAGTACTTC
TRBJ2-5	few	NA	TRBV5-1	CASKIGQVQRAQYF	TGCGCCAGCAAGATTGGACAGGTTCAGCGGGCCCAGTACTTC
TRBJ1-2	large	NA	TRBV27	CASRPSEAVPGYNGYTF	TGTGCCAGCAGACCCTCCGAAGCCGTCCCCGGTTATAATGGCTACACCTTC
TRBJ2-1	NA	NA	TRBV6-1	CASRGWGVAGGEQFF	TGTGCCAGCAGGGGATGGGGGGTCGCAGGGGGTGAGCAGTTCTTC
TRBJ1-5	NA	TRBD1	TRBV7-8	CASSRTGDQPQHF	TGTGCCAGCAGCCGGACAGGAGATCAGCCCCAGCATTTT
TRBJ2-2	NA	TRBD1	TRBV11-3	CASSLDRDTGELFF	TGTGCCAGCAGCCTTGACAGGGACACCGGGGAGCTGTTTTTT
TRBJ2-5	NA	TRBD1	TRBV25-1	CASSELGQGMGETQYF	TGTGCCAGCAGTGAATTGGGACAGGGGATGGGAGAGACCCAGTACTTC
TRBJ2-3	NA	TRBD2	TRBV15	CATSRDRRLAALDTQYF	TGTGCCACCAGCAGAGATCGTAGACTAGCGGCTTTAGATACGCAGTATTTT
TRBJ2-2	few	TRBD1	TRBV11-2	CASSLTGGHTGELFF	TGTGCCAGCAGTCTTACAGGGGGCCACACCGGGGAGCTGTTTTTT
TRBJ2-2	few	TRBD2	TRBV5-1	CASSLDPAGGNTGELFF	TGCGCCAGCAGCTTGGATCCCGCGGGGGGAAACACCGGGGAGCTGTTTTTT
TRBJ2-7	NA	NA	TRBV7-2	CASNPAGDYEQYF	TGTGCCAGCAACCCCGCCGGGGACTACGAGCAGTACTTC
TRBJ2-7	NA	NA	TRBV15	CATSRDSQGSYEQYF	TGTGCCACCAGCAGAGATTCGCAGGGCTCCTACGAGCAGTACTTC
TRBJ1-2	NA	TRBD1	TRBV4-3	CASSQDLTGSASGGYTF	TGCGCCAGCAGCCAAGATCTGACAGGGTCCGCTTCGGGAGGCTACACCTTC
TRBJ1-4	NA	NA	TRBV5-1	CASSQSQGNEKLFF	TGCGCCAGCAGCCAATCACAGGGAAATGAAAAACTGTTTTTT
TRBJ2-7	NA	NA	TRBV25-1	CASSESYQGTGLYEQYF	TGTGCCAGCAGTGAATCCTACCAGGGGACGGGGTTATACGAGCAGTACTTC
TRBJ1-2	NA	NA	TRBV6-1	CASSERELDGYTF	TGTGCCAGCAGTGAAAGGGAACTAGATGGCTACACCTTC
TRBJ2-7	NA	NA	TRBV15	CATSRDRSYEQYF	TGTGCCACCAGCAGAGATAGAAGCTACGAGCAGTACTTC
TRBJ2-1	NA	NA	TRBV2	CASSAQGGSHNEQFF	TGTGCCAGCAGTGCACAGGGAGGGTCACACAATGAGCAGTTCTTC
TRBJ1-5	NA	NA	TRBV5-1	CASREGTNGNQPQHF	TGCGCCAGCCGCGAAGGGACTAATGGCAATCAGCCCCAGCATTTT
TRBJ2-5	few	TRBD2	TRBV5-6	CASSLEMTSGEGETQYF	TGTGCCAGCAGCTTGGAGATGACTAGCGGGGAGGGAGAGACCCAGTACTTC